A selection of T cell receptor beta chains follows, all from one sample in a study of blood T cell repertoires in COVID-19. The assay was immunoSEQ multiplex PCR, and TCRdb's table has in-frame clones only and misses some. The table lists about 200,000 clones, roughly 86% of them singletons. The sample consisted of peripheral blood. The receptors here all came from a man aged 18 to 29 with active or convalescent COVID-19. Each CDR3 is given with its conserved first and last residue. A D gene is named only where the DNA matches it firmly. Clone size is shown for a subset of rows, as once, few, many or a class of expanded clone.

D gene	V gene	J gene	clone size	CDR3 DNA	CDR3 protein
TRBD1	TRBV19	TRBJ2-1	NA	TGTGCCAGTAGTAGAACGCCAAACAGGGGTTCATACAATGAGCAGTTCTTC	CASSRTPNRGSYNEQFF
TRBD2	TRBV27	TRBJ2-1	NA	TGTGCCAGCAGCCGGGCAGCGGGAGGGCCTAATGAGCAGTTCTTC	CASSRAAGGPNEQFF
TRBD1	TRBV2	TRBJ2-3	NA	TGTGCCAGCAGTAAGGACAGGAGCACAGATACGCAGTATTTT	CASSKDRSTDTQYF
TRBD2	TRBV11-2	TRBJ2-3	NA	TGTGCCAGCAGCTTAGAGGGACTAGCGGGGAGCACAGATACGCAGTATTTT	CASSLEGLAGSTDTQYF
TRBD2	TRBV7-2	TRBJ2-7	NA	TGTGCCAGCAGCTTAGCAGTTGCTAGCGGGAAAGCTCCCTACGAGCAGTACTTC	CASSLAVASGKAPYEQYF
NA	TRBV6-2/TRBV6-3	TRBJ2-7	NA	TGTGCCAGCAGTTACCAGGGGCGACTTGACGAGCAGTACTTC	CASSYQGRLDEQYF
TRBD2	TRBV7-9	TRBJ2-5	once	TGTGCCAGCAGCCCTAGCCCTAGCGGAGAGACCCAGTACTTC	CASSPSPSGETQYF
TRBD2	TRBV12-5	TRBJ2-3	NA	TGTGCTAGTGGCCCGCCAGCGGGAGTGAGCACAGATACGCAGTATTTT	CASGPPAGVSTDTQYF
TRBD1	TRBV5-4	TRBJ2-7	NA	TGTGCCAGCAGCTCTCCGGGACAGGGGGCTGGGGAGCAGTACTTC	CASSSPGQGAGEQYF
TRBD1	TRBV12-5	TRBJ1-1	NA	TGTGCTAGTGGTGCTTACGGGACAGGGGATACTGAAGCTTTCTTT	CASGAYGTGDTEAFF
TRBD1	TRBV9	TRBJ1-5	NA	TGTGCCAGCAGCGGGGACAGGGGTCGCAATCAGCCCCAGCATTTT	CASSGDRGRNQPQHF
NA	TRBV5-4	TRBJ1-3	NA	TGTGCCAGCGGCAATCGGGGTTCTGGAAACACCATATATTTT	CASGNRGSGNTIYF
TRBD2	TRBV7-2	TRBJ2-3	NA	TGTGCCAGCAGCATGCGTGGGGGAGGGCGGAGTACGCAGTATTTT	CASSMRGGGRSTQYF
NA	TRBV5-4	TRBJ1-5	NA	TGTGCCAGCAGCTTTTTTAGCGTCGATAGCAATCAGCCCCAGCATTTT	CASSFFSVDSNQPQHF
NA	TRBV7-8	TRBJ2-7	NA	TGTGCCAGCAGCGGCCGGGACACCCCCTACGAGCAGTACTTC	CASSGRDTPYEQYF
NA	TRBV7-9	TRBJ2-1	few	TGTGCCAGCAGCTCTGTCCGGAGACAGAACCACAATGAGCAGTTCTTC	CASSSVRRQNHNEQFF
NA	TRBV14	TRBJ1-1	NA	TGTGCCAGCAGCCAAGGGTTCAAGGGGTTACGGATGAACACTGAAGCTTTCTTT	CASSQGFKGLRMNTEAFF
NA	TRBV30	TRBJ1-6	NA	TGTGCCTGGAGGAGGGGGAATTCACCCCTCCACTTT	CAWRRGNSPLHF
TRBD2	TRBV6-2/TRBV6-3	TRBJ2-1	NA	TGTGCCAGCAGTTGGAGCGGGGGGGGACAGCAGTTCTTC	CASSWSGGGQQFF
NA	TRBV3-1/TRBV3-2	TRBJ2-5	NA	TGTGCCAGCAGCCCGTCCCGCGGGGCCCTCCAAGAGACCCAGTACTTC	CASSPSRGALQETQYF
NA	TRBV5-1	TRBJ1-3	NA	TGCGCCAGCAGTACACAGGGCAAATCTGGAAACACCATATATTTT	CASSTQGKSGNTIYF
NA	TRBV28	TRBJ1-5	few	TGTGCCAGCAGTTCGGGTGGTAGTAATCAGCCCCAGCATTTT	CASSSGGSNQPQHF
NA	TRBV7-9	TRBJ1-4	NA	TGTGCCAGCAGCCTGGCGGGTATTGGTGAAAAACTGTTTTTT	CASSLAGIGEKLFF
TRBD1	TRBV5-1	TRBJ1-1	NA	TGCGCCAGCAGTCATTTCGACAGGGCTGAAGCTTTCTTT	CASSHFDRAEAFF
NA	TRBV7-9	TRBJ1-2	NA	TGTGCCAGCAGCTCCCGTGGTGTTGGGCCTAACTATGGCTACACCTTC	CASSSRGVGPNYGYTF
TRBD2	TRBV29-1	TRBJ2-7	few	TGCAGCGTTGCCCCTAGCGGGGGGTTATACGAGCAGTACTTC	CSVAPSGGLYEQYF
NA	TRBV3-1/TRBV3-2	TRBJ1-6	NA	TGTGCCAGCAGCCGTGGGCCCGGCGATGAATCACCCCTCCACTTT	CASSRGPGDESPLHF
NA	TRBV4-1	TRBJ2-3	NA	TGCGCCAGCAGCGAACAGGGAGTACCTAGCACAGATACGCAGTATTTT	CASSEQGVPSTDTQYF
TRBD1	TRBV6-5	TRBJ1-2	NA	TGTGCCAGCAGACCAGGACAGGAGCACTATGGCTACACCTTC	CASRPGQEHYGYTF
NA	TRBV1	TRBJ1-5	many	TGCACCAGCAGCCAACGCCCGGGGACACCGAATCAGCCCCAGCATTTT	CTSSQRPGTPNQPQHF
TRBD1	TRBV5-4	TRBJ1-1	NA	TGTGCCAGCAGCGGGGGGTTGGGACAGGGGAACACTGAAGCTTTCTTT	CASSGGLGQGNTEAFF
TRBD2	TRBV13	TRBJ2-7	NA	TGTGCCAGCAGCTTAGGGCCGACTAGCGGGAGGGGCTACGAGCAGTACTTC	CASSLGPTSGRGYEQYF
NA	TRBV6-5	TRBJ2-3	NA	TGTGCCAGCAGTCTCCCGGGAGTAGGAGATACGCAGTATTTT	CASSLPGVGDTQYF
NA	TRBV5-6	TRBJ1-1	NA	TGTGCCAGCAGTTTGGATCCGGACACTGAAGCTTTCTTT	CASSLDPDTEAFF
NA	TRBV9	TRBJ1-2	NA	TGTGCCAGCAAGAGATCAGGGAACTATGGCTACACCTTC	CASKRSGNYGYTF
NA	TRBV7-2	TRBJ1-3	few	TGTGCCAGCAGCTTCGGAGGAGACGGAAACACCATATATTTT	CASSFGGDGNTIYF
TRBD1	TRBV9	TRBJ1-6	NA	TGTGCCAGCAGGCCAGGGGGCGCGGATTCACCCCTCCACTTT	CASRPGGADSPLHF
TRBD1	TRBV14	TRBJ1-1	NA	TGTGCCAGCAGACAGGGGAGTACCACTGAAGCTTTCTTT	CASRQGSTTEAFF
NA	TRBV6-5	TRBJ1-1	NA	TGTGCCAGCAGTTACAGCGGTGGAGGGGTGTCAGCTTTCTTT	CASSYSGGGVSAFF
TRBD1	TRBV6-1	TRBJ2-1	NA	TGTGCCAGCAGTGACCGGGACAGGGGGTCAATTGGGTTCTTC	CASSDRDRGSIGFF
NA	TRBV6-1	TRBJ2-5	NA	TGTGCCACCTCTCCGGGACTGCGAGAGACCCAGTACTTC	CATSPGLRETQYF
TRBD1	TRBV14	TRBJ2-3	NA	TGTGCCAGCAGCCCCCAAACAGGGGCGACAGATACGCAGTATTTT	CASSPQTGATDTQYF
NA	TRBV5-1	TRBJ2-2	NA	TGCGCCAGCCGAAAAGGACAGACGAACACCGGGGAGCTGTTTTTT	CASRKGQTNTGELFF
TRBD1	TRBV30	TRBJ2-3	NA	TGTGCCTGGAGTCCAAGACAGGGGGCGAGTTCCGATACGCAGTATTTT	CAWSPRQGASSDTQYF
TRBD1	TRBV3-1/TRBV3-2	TRBJ1-6	once	TGTGCCAGCAGCCAATACCAGGGGGCGTATCCTAATTCACCCCTCCACTTT	CASSQYQGAYPNSPLHF
NA	TRBV4-1	TRBJ1-3	few	TGCGCCAGCAGCCAAGCTCTCACGGGAGGCAATGGAAACACCATATATTTT	CASSQALTGGNGNTIYF
TRBD2	TRBV5-1	TRBJ2-7	NA	TGCGCCAGCAGCTTGGTCGGCGGGAGGGTCTACGAGCAGTACTTC	CASSLVGGRVYEQYF
NA	TRBV19	TRBJ1-5	NA	TGTGCCAGTACCACCCCATTACACCGATATAGCAATCAGCCCCAGCATTTT	CASTTPLHRYSNQPQHF
NA	TRBV6-5	TRBJ1-2	NA	TGTGCCAGCAGAAACCCAGCGGGGATTAACTATGGCTACACCTTC	CASRNPAGINYGYTF
NA	TRBV7-6	TRBJ2-2	once	TGTGCCAGCAGCTTAGCAACCGGGGGAACCGGGGAGCTGTTTTTT	CASSLATGGTGELFF